This T cell receptor (beta chain) appears in the sequencing data of a study of beta chain features in type 1 diabetes. Overall study findings and caveats: A pattern of fewer insertions and more deletions at VDJ junctions was seen in type 1 diabetes patients. All four CD4+ subsets from Type 1 diabetes patients carried moderately but significantly shorter TCRB CDR3s.

V was cut by 4 bases and J by 1 base, with 13 bases left in between. CDR1 is MNHEY, CDR2 SVGAGI, per germline. CDR3 length: 15 residues. The investigators reverse transcribed all of the isolated RNA, so they sequenced expressed TCRB transcripts. The data were produced by immunoSEQ multiplex PCR, yet TCRdb's version contains in-frame clones alone and is incomplete. This table holds nearly 700,000 clones, roughly 13% found once. Sorted cells reached over 95% purity in every population. About this clone itself: Its antigen remains unknown.

The sequenced material came from naive CD4+ T cells from blood. The chain recombines TRBV6-5 with TRBJ1-1; no reliable D call. The TCR was taken from a man aged 18 to 30 with type 1 diabetes. The CDR3 nucleotides are TGTGCCAGCAGTTCCGAGACAAGTACGAACACTGAAGCTTTCTTT. Translation gives CASSSETSTNTEAFF.